This entry concerns a single T cell receptor beta chain. The data belong to a study of blood T cell repertoires in COVID-19. Study-wide background: Some COVID-19 samples were acute and others convalescent; all came from the United States, Italy and Spain.

Profiled with immunoSEQ multiplex PCR; TCRdb holds only in-frame clones, not every one. Of fewer than 250,000 clones in the sample, 80% to 90% are singletons; the top ten hold about 20%. Sequenced input: peripheral blood. This TCR derives from a young man with active or convalescent COVID-19.

Here the CDR3 DNA reads TGTGCCAGCAGCCTACAGGGCGGGAGGCAAGAGACCCAGTACTTC. Translation: CASSLQGGRQETQYF. The genes are TRBV28 and TRBJ2-5, with 8 bases that match TRBD2. This CDR3 is built from 15 residues. V was pared by 6 bases and J by 2 bases, with 8 bases of the junction left unmatched. CDR1 and CDR2 from the germline V gene are MDHEN and SYDVKM.